This T cell receptor (beta chain) was captured by sequencing in a study of cytomegalovirus exposure and HLA in healthy donors. Study details: Genetic ancestry analysis placed around four fifths of the 300 to 400 donors that were genotyped in the Caucasian-associated cluster. Points from the study as a whole: Rates of TCR association differed by HLA locus in a later analysis, with DRB1 highest and HLA-C lowest.

Losses at the gene ends were 1 base for V and 2 bases for J; bases not matched to a gene: 6. Germline V lookup: CDR1 MGHRA, CDR2 YSYEKL. There are 16 residues in the CDR3. The PCR made use of 60 Vbeta and 13 Jbeta primers. Some clones are missing from TCRdb's copy, which holds only in-frame ones; the method was immunoSEQ multiplex PCR. The table records 150,000 to 200,000 clones, about 80% of them present only once. On this clone: The antigen remains unidentified. The sample carries other DNA sequences with the same CDR3.

This sequence joins TRBV4-1 and TRBJ2-7, with TRBD1 matching 9 bases. Material: PBMCs. The receptor's source is a woman aged 55-69 years in good health and CMV-seropositive. The CDR3 here is CASSQVSRQGAYEQYF. CDR3 nucleotide sequence: TGCGCCAGCAGCCAAGTCTCAAGACAGGGGGCCTACGAGCAGTACTTC.